The clone carrying this T cell receptor beta chain came up a few times. Antigen specificity is unknown. The data were obtained in a study of blood T cells in healthy people across ages. Whole-study findings and limits: Diversity was higher, and naive CD4+ cells more numerous, in long-lived donors than in aged donors.

The CDR3 length is 14 residues. The junction had 3 bases not matched to a gene; V was cut back by 7 bases and J by 0 bases. Germline CDR1 is SNHLY and CDR2 is FYNNEI. Using a J-beta primer mix together with a sample-barcoded 5' primer, a second PCR was run for about 6 to 12 cycles. TCRdb processed the 5' RACE reads anew with MiXCR; each CDR3 protein has one entry. The repertoire holds approximately 1.5 million distinct CDR3 sequences, with 40% to 45% as singletons. Sample: blood. This chain uses TRBV2 with TRBJ2-3, with 8 bases matching TRBD1. The TCR comes from a woman aged 18-29 years in good health. Written as DNA, the CDR3 is TGTGCCAGCAACCAGGGGGCGAGCACAGATACGCAGTATTTT. It yields the protein CASNQGASTDTQYF. Supplemented by reference TRBV2 and TRBJ2-3, the full variable domain reads EPEVTQTPSHQVTQMGQEVILRCVPISNHLYFYWYRQILGQKVEFLVSFYNNEISEKSEIFDDQFSVERPDGSNFTLKIRSTKLEDSAMYFCASNQGASTDTQYFGPGTRLTVL.